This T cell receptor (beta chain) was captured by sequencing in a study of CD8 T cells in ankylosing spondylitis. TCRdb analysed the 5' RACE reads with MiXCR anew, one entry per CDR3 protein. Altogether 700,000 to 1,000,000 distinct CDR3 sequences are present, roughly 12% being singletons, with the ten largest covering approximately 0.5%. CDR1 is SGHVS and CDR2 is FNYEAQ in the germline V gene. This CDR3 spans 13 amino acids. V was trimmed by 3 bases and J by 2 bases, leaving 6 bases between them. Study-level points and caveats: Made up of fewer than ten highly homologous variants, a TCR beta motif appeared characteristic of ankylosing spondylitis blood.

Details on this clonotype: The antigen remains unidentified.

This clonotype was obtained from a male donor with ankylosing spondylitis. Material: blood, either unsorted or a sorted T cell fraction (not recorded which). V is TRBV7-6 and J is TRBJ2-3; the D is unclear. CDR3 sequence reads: CASSFGNTDTQYF. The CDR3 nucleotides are TGTGCCAGCAGCTTCGGCAACACAGATACGCAGTATTTT.